The 17 T cell receptor beta chains below all came from one sample that was sequenced in a study of CD8 T cells in Susac syndrome. Reverse transcription used roughly 0.5 to 1 ug RNA and random hexamers. TCRdb passed the immunoSEQ multiplex PCR reads through MiXCR, listing each CDR3 protein once. The sample has under 85,000 distinct CDR3 sequences; over 85% are singletons. Sequenced sample: CD8+ T cells from PBMCs. The source is a human donor with Susac syndrome.

The chain carries TRBV7-3 and TRBJ2-1, with 14 bases matching TRBD2. Unmatched junction bases numbered 0, after V lost 2 bases and J lost 6 bases. Germline CDR1 reads SGHTA; CDR2 reads FQGTGA. The CDR3 extends over 15 amino acids. The chain's CDR3 is CASSLGTSGSNEQFF. In nucleotides, the CDR3 is TGTGCCAGCAGCTTAGGGACTAGCGGGAGCAATGAGCAGTTCTTC.

The V call is TRBV24-1, the J call TRBJ2-1; no clear D gene. The germline V gene has CDR1 KGHDR and CDR2 SFDVKD. The CDR3 consists of 15 residues. With 3 bases removed from V and 2 bases from J, the gap between germline ends came to 10 bases. CDR3 sequence (DNA): TGTGCCACCAGTGATCCGGCTGAACCCTACAATGAGCAGTTCTTC. Translation gives CATSDPAEPYNEQFF.

This sequence joins TRBV6-4 and TRBJ2-2; possibly TRBD1 for D (5 bases). The V gene's germline CDR1 is MRHNA and CDR2 SNTAGT. Trimming stripped 2 bases from V and 1 base from J, with 5 bases between. CDR3 length equals 14 residues. CDR3 coding DNA: TGTGCCAGCAGTGACACAGGGAACACCGGGGAGCTGTTTTTT. Protein product: CASSDTGNTGELFF.

The CDR3 loop reads CASSFTYYSNQPQHF. The CDR3 nucleotides read TGTGCCAGCAGTTTTACCTATTATAGCAATCAGCCCCAGCATTTT. The V and J genes are TRBV27 and TRBJ1-5; D is unclear. Germline V gene data show CDR1 as MNHEY and CDR2 as SMNVEV (reference sequence). CDR3 size: 15 residues. V was shortened by 3 bases and J by 0 bases, with 9 bases between the two germline ends.

This chain links TRBV3-1 with TRBJ2-7; D is uncertain. CDR1 is LGHDT, CDR2 YNNKEL, per germline (reference sequence). The CDR3 sequence is 16 residues long. V lost 0 bases and J lost 6, with 18 bases in between. The CDR3 sequence is CASSQEPREGSLEQYF. For the CDR3, the DNA is TGTGCCAGCAGCCAAGAGCCCCGCGAAGGGTCCCTCGAGCAGTACTTC.

This chain links TRBV25-1 with TRBJ1-2; D may be TRBD1 (5 bases). The CDR3 consists of 14 residues. Germline V gene sequence: CDR1 MGHDK, CDR2 SYGVNS. V shed 2 bases and J shed 8 bases, with 15 bases lying between them. CDR3 region: CASSEKGVMSGYTF. CDR3 nucleotides: TGTGCCAGCAGTGAAAAAGGGGTTATGAGCGGCTACACCTTC.

The genes are TRBV27 and TRBJ2-7; D is possibly TRBD2 (6 bases). The germline CDR1 and CDR2 sequences are MNHEY and SMNVEV (reference sequence). V was shortened by 5 bases and J by 3 bases, with 14 bases between the two germline ends. CDR3 length: 14 residues. Here the CDR3 DNA reads TGTGCCAGCAGTCCTCTAGCGCGATTCTACGAGCAGTACTTC. Protein product: CASSPLARFYEQYF.

The chain combines TRBV20-1 with TRBJ2-5, with D possibly being TRBD1 or TRBD2 (5 bases each). Germline CDR1 DFQATT, CDR2 SNEGSKA (reference sequence). The V gene lost 0 bases and the J gene lost 9 bases, with 17 bases spanning the gap. This CDR3 spans 14 amino acids. The CDR3 sequence is CSARDRDPGEAQYF. In DNA form, the CDR3 reads TGCAGTGCTAGAGACCGGGACCCCGGCGAGGCCCAGTACTTC.

The rearrangement links TRBV28 to TRBJ2-3, with TRBD2 identical over 10 bases. The CDR3 has 17 amino acids. CDR1 and CDR2 (germline): MDHEN, SYDVKM. Trimming cost V 4 bases and J 6 bases; bases outside gene matches: 13. CDR3 residues: CASSSQLLAGDYDTQYF. Here the CDR3 DNA reads TGTGCCAGCAGTTCACAACTTCTAGCGGGAGATTATGATACGCAGTATTTT.

This sequence joins TRBV9 and TRBJ2-1; a weak D match, TRBD1 (6 bases). V lost 3 bases to trimming and J lost 10 bases, with 20 bases between them. The CDR3 totals 15 residues. CDR1 is SGDLS and CDR2 is YYNGEE in the germline V gene. The CDR3 nucleotides read TGTGCCAGCAGCGCCCGTCCCCAGGGGTATCTCGAGCAGTTCTTC. This encodes CASSARPQGYLEQFF.

V usage is TRBV7-9 and J usage is TRBJ2-7, with 8 bases lining up with TRBD1. The ends lost 4 bases at V and 0 bases at J; junction bases unmatched: 8. Germline V lookup: CDR1 SEHNR, CDR2 FQNEAQ (reference sequence). This CDR3 is 16 amino acids long. CDR3 DNA sequence: TGTGCCAGCAGCTATAGTTCCGGGACAGGCTCCTACGAGCAGTACTTC. It specifies CASSYSSGTGSYEQYF.

This chain connects TRBV4-1 to TRBJ2-7; D gene uncertain. In germline, CDR1 is MGHRA, CDR2 YSYEKL. This CDR3 has 16 amino acids. Trimming cost V 4 bases and J 2 bases, with 18 bases left between them. The CDR3 DNA follows: TGCGCCAGCAGCCTATACCTTAAGGGTATTCCCTACGAGCAGTACTTC. Translated: CASSLYLKGIPYEQYF.

The V and J genes are TRBV4-2 and TRBJ2-7, with TRBD2 identical over 8 bases. From germline, CDR1 is LGHNA and CDR2 YNFKEQ. CDR3 size: 14 residues. V lost 0 bases to trimming and J lost 6 bases; unmatched junction nucleotides: 4. The CDR3 DNA reads as TGTGCCAGCAGCCAAGATAAGGCGGGAGGCGAGCAGTACTTC. Residues: CASSQDKAGGEQYF.

The V call is TRBV20-1, the J call TRBJ2-7, with 10 bases that match TRBD1. V lost 5 bases, J lost 6 bases, and 10 bases stayed unmatched. This CDR3 is built from 14 residues. Germline V gene sequence: CDR1 DFQATT, CDR2 SNEGSKA (reference sequence). The CDR3 loop is CSAEGGTGVSEQYF. The DNA of the CDR3 is TGCAGTGCTGAAGGGGGGACAGGGGTTAGCGAGCAGTACTTC.

The rearrangement links TRBV5-1 to TRBJ2-5, with 10 bases identical to TRBD1. J was trimmed by 3 bases and V by 3 bases; bases with no gene match: 5. This CDR3 contains 15 residues. Per the germline V gene, CDR1 is SGHRS and CDR2 is YFSETQ. CDR3 sequence: CASSYPGTGEETQYF. In DNA form, the CDR3 reads TGCGCCAGCAGCTACCCGGGGACAGGGGAAGAGACCCAGTACTTC.

This chain links TRBV27 with TRBJ2-1; TRBD1 agrees at 8 bases. The CDR3 length is 13 residues. In germline, CDR1 is MNHEY, CDR2 SMNVEV (reference sequence). Trimming cost V 3 bases and J 8 bases; bases outside gene matches: 3. DNA of the CDR3: TGTGCCAGCAGTTTTGGACAGGGCTATGAGCAGTTCTTC. This sequence encodes CASSFGQGYEQFF.

A note on this clonotype: Sequence at one end of the junction differs from germline and may be a read error. This sequence joins TRBV7-9 and TRBJ1-4; D is ambiguous. The CDR3 has 14 residues. The germline V gene encodes CDR1 SEHNR and CDR2 FQNEAQ (reference sequence). CDR3 nucleotide sequence: TGTGCCAGCACCTTATTTGCAACTAATGAAAAACTGTTTTTT. It specifies CASTLFATNEKLFF. Looking up the rest from reference TRBV7-9 and TRBJ1-4 gives the full variable domain: DTGVSQNPRHKITKRGQNVTFRCDPISEHNRLYWYRQTLGQGPEFLTYFQNEAQLEKSRLLSDRFSAERPKGSFSTLEIQRTEQGDSAMYLCASTLFATNEKLFFGSGTQLSVL.